This T cell receptor beta chain was observed in a study of beta chain features in type 1 diabetes. Broader study findings: A PCR bias possibly favoring shorter templates would apply equally to patients and controls. Researchers could not determine here whether HLA type influences TCRB rearrangement. Shortening that was moderate but significant affected the TCRB CDR3s of Type 1 diabetes patients in all four CD4+ subsets.

As to this clone: Its target is not known.

The V and J ends lost 1 base and 4 bases, in that order; junction bases with no gene match: 5. The CDR3 length is 16 residues. The V gene's germline CDR1 is SEHNR and CDR2 FQNEAQ (reference sequence). The authors reverse transcribed all of the isolated RNA, so sequencing captured expressed TCRB transcripts. Sequencing used immunoSEQ multiplex PCR; TCRdb keeps in-frame clones, though not all of them. The sample comprises 300,000 or so clones, approximately 13% of which are singletons, and roughly 0.015% rests with the top ten. Donors underwent one heparinised blood draw, 95 to 150 mL on average. The chain employs TRBV7-9 and TRBJ2-2, with 8 nucleotides matching TRBD1. This TCR came from a woman younger than 30 with type 1 diabetes. Sequenced: naive CD4+ T cells from blood. CDR3 region: CASSLGTGQVTGELFF. The CDR3 DNA sequence: TGTGCCAGCAGCTTAGGAACGGGACAGGTCACCGGGGAGCTGTTTTTT.